A selection of T cell receptor beta chains follows, all from one sample in a study of CD8 T cells in ankylosing spondylitis. TCRdb reprocessed the 5' RACE reads with MiXCR, giving one entry per CDR3 protein. Of over 600,000 distinct CDR3 sequences listed, 15% to 20% are singletons. Sample: blood, either unsorted or a sorted T cell fraction (not recorded which). The receptors were sampled from a male donor with ankylosing spondylitis. Both conserved end residues are part of each CDR3. The order of the fields is J gene, clone size, V gene, D gene, CDR3 protein, CDR3 DNA. A D gene is named only where the DNA matches it firmly. A row's size may be missing; if present it is once, few, many or a size class.

J: TRBJ2-2
size: NA
V: TRBV10-2
D: NA
CDR3: CASSRPGTNTGELFF
DNA: TGCGCCAGCAGTCGACCCGGGACAAACACCGGGGAGCTGTTTTTT

J: TRBJ2-1
size: few
V: TRBV4-3
D: TRBD2
CDR3: CASSPRAGVNEQFF
DNA: TGCGCCAGCAGCCCAAGAGCGGGAGTCAATGAGCAGTTCTTC

J: TRBJ2-5
size: NA
V: TRBV11-2
D: TRBD1
CDR3: CASSSTRTGREETQYF
DNA: TGTGCCAGCAGCTCAACCCGGACAGGACGGGAAGAGACCCAGTACTTC

J: TRBJ2-7
size: NA
V: TRBV7-3
D: TRBD2
CDR3: CASSLTREGEQYF
DNA: TGTGCCAGCAGCTTAACGAGGGAGGGTGAGCAGTACTTC

J: TRBJ1-6
size: many
V: TRBV5-1
D: TRBD1
CDR3: CASSPGGYSYNSPLHF
DNA: TGCGCCAGCAGCCCAGGGGGCTACTCCTATAATTCACCCCTCCACTTT

J: TRBJ2-7
size: few
V: TRBV12-3/TRBV12-4
D: NA
CDR3: CASSTGTLQSYEQYF
DNA: TGTGCCAGCAGCACTGGGACTCTTCAGTCCTACGAGCAGTACTTC

J: TRBJ2-3
size: NA
V: TRBV6-4
D: TRBD2
CDR3: CASGLAGPDTQYF
DNA: TGTGCCAGCGGACTAGCGGGCCCAGATACGCAGTATTTT

J: TRBJ2-3
size: many
V: TRBV4-3
D: NA
CDR3: CASSQKGALLQDTDTQYF
DNA: TGCGCCAGCAGCCAAAAAGGAGCACTCCTACAAGACACAGATACGCAGTATTTT

J: TRBJ2-5
size: NA
V: TRBV6-5
D: TRBD2
CDR3: CASSYSRLAAQETQYF
DNA: TGTGCCAGCAGTTACTCGAGACTAGCGGCTCAAGAGACCCAGTACTTC

J: TRBJ1-6
size: few
V: TRBV12-3/TRBV12-4
D: TRBD1
CDR3: CASSLLTGIGSPLHF
DNA: TGTGCCAGCAGTCTCCTGACAGGGATAGGGTCACCCCTCCACTTT

J: TRBJ1-1
size: NA
V: TRBV7-9
D: NA
CDR3: CASSLDPGVAFF
DNA: TGTGCCAGCAGCTTAGATCCCGGGGTGGCTTTCTTT

J: TRBJ2-2
size: many
V: TRBV12-3/TRBV12-4
D: TRBD2
CDR3: CASSGSGSHNGELFF
DNA: TGTGCCAGCAGTGGTAGCGGGAGCCATAACGGGGAGCTGTTTTTT

J: TRBJ2-1
size: NA
V: TRBV29-1
D: TRBD2
CDR3: CSVEWAGGLHNEQFF
DNA: TGCAGCGTTGAATGGGCGGGGGGACTGCACAATGAGCAGTTCTTC

J: TRBJ1-5
size: NA
V: TRBV6-2/TRBV6-3
D: NA
CDR3: CASGVEQPQHF
DNA: TGTGCCTCAGGTGTTGAACAGCCCCAGCATTTT

J: TRBJ2-2
size: NA
V: TRBV4-1
D: TRBD2
CDR3: CASSQRGLAGNTGELFF
DNA: TGCGCCAGCAGCCAGAGGGGGCTAGCGGGAAACACCGGGGAGCTGTTTTTT

J: TRBJ1-1
size: NA
V: TRBV12-3/TRBV12-4
D: NA
CDR3: CASSLWPGAGTEAFF
DNA: TGTGCCAGCAGTTTATGGCCGGGGGCAGGCACTGAAGCTTTCTTT

J: TRBJ2-1
size: few
V: TRBV7-2
D: TRBD2
CDR3: CASRRSGGARNEQFF
DNA: TGTGCCAGCAGGCGTAGCGGGGGGGCCCGGAATGAGCAGTTCTTC

J: TRBJ2-1
size: NA
V: TRBV10-3
D: TRBD2
CDR3: CAIGGTSASSYNEQFF
DNA: TGTGCCATCGGGGGGACTAGCGCTAGCTCCTACAATGAGCAGTTCTTC

J: TRBJ1-1
size: many
V: TRBV27
D: NA
CDR3: CASSGGANTEAFF
DNA: TGTGCCAGCAGTGGGGGCGCAAACACTGAAGCTTTCTTT

J: TRBJ2-4
size: NA
V: TRBV20-1
D: NA
CDR3: CSAPGGRNNKNIQYF
DNA: TGCAGTGCCCCCGGAGGGCGGAATAATAAAAACATTCAGTACTTC

J: TRBJ2-1
size: few
V: TRBV10-3
D: TRBD2
CDR3: CAINPGLEYNEQFF
DNA: TGTGCCATCAATCCGGGACTAGAGTACAATGAGCAGTTCTTC

J: TRBJ2-3
size: NA
V: TRBV24-1
D: TRBD2
CDR3: CATSDSPGLAGVADTQYF
DNA: TGTGCCACCAGTGATTCTCCGGGACTAGCGGGAGTCGCAGATACGCAGTATTTT

J: TRBJ2-3
size: few
V: TRBV5-1
D: TRBD2
CDR3: CASSWLKREGPDTQYF
DNA: TGCGCCAGCAGCTGGCTTAAGCGGGAGGGCCCAGATACGCAGTATTTT

J: TRBJ1-2
size: NA
V: TRBV20-1
D: NA
CDR3: CSARVGAYGYTF
DNA: TGCAGTGCTAGAGTGGGGGCCTATGGCTACACCTTC

J: TRBJ1-6
size: few
V: TRBV21-1
D: NA
CDR3: CASSRGGSNNSPLHF
DNA: TGTGCCAGCAGCAGGGGCGGCAGTAATAATTCACCCCTCCACTTT

J: TRBJ2-1
size: many
V: TRBV29-1
D: TRBD2
CDR3: CSGQPGTGRGEQFF
DNA: TGCAGCGGCCAACCGGGGACCGGGAGGGGTGAGCAGTTCTTC

J: TRBJ2-5
size: NA
V: TRBV5-1
D: NA
CDR3: CASSRGDRETQYF
DNA: TGCGCCAGCAGCCGAGGGGACCGAGAGACCCAGTACTTC

J: TRBJ1-2
size: few
V: TRBV6-2/TRBV6-3
D: NA
CDR3: CASSNGSRARGYTF
DNA: TGTGCCAGCAGTAACGGGTCTAGGGCTCGTGGCTACACCTTC

J: TRBJ2-5
size: few
V: TRBV20-1
D: TRBD1
CDR3: CSARDPGQGGETQYF
DNA: TGCAGTGCTAGAGATCCGGGACAGGGTGGGGAGACCCAGTACTTC

J: TRBJ1-4
size: few
V: TRBV20-1
D: TRBD1
CDR3: CSARDLDREVEKLFF
DNA: TGCAGTGCTAGAGATCTAGACAGGGAGGTAGAAAAACTGTTTTTT

J: TRBJ2-1
size: NA
V: TRBV15
D: TRBD2
CDR3: CATSSRAGGSYNEQFF
DNA: TGTGCCACCAGCAGCCGAGCGGGAGGATCCTACAATGAGCAGTTCTTC

J: TRBJ2-7
size: once
V: TRBV7-7
D: NA
CDR3: CASSRGGGDEQYF
DNA: TGTGCCAGCAGCCGAGGGGGAGGAGACGAGCAGTACTTC

J: TRBJ2-1
size: NA
V: TRBV3-1
D: NA
CDR3: CASSQGIGAASYNEQFF
DNA: TGTGCCAGCAGCCAAGGGATCGGCGCCGCTTCCTACAATGAGCAGTTCTTC

J: TRBJ2-2
size: few
V: TRBV7-2
D: NA
CDR3: CASSPWGSPTGELFF
DNA: TGTGCCAGCAGCCCCTGGGGCAGTCCCACCGGGGAGCTGTTTTTT

J: TRBJ2-7
size: NA
V: TRBV5-1
D: NA
CDR3: CASSLVSGNYEQYF
DNA: TGCGCCAGCAGCTTGGTTTCTGGGAACTACGAGCAGTACTTC

J: TRBJ2-1
size: NA
V: TRBV3-1
D: NA
CDR3: CASSRRGLNEQFF
DNA: TGTGCCAGCAGCCGACGGGGCCTTAATGAGCAGTTCTTC

J: TRBJ2-7
size: NA
V: TRBV20-1
D: TRBD2
CDR3: CSARRAGAGDEQYF
DNA: TGCAGTGCGAGGCGGGCGGGAGCCGGTGACGAGCAGTACTTC

J: TRBJ2-2
size: NA
V: TRBV27
D: TRBD1
CDR3: CASSLYRGRTGELFF
DNA: TGTGCCAGCAGTCTCTACAGGGGAAGGACCGGGGAGCTGTTTTTT

J: TRBJ2-1
size: NA
V: TRBV7-9
D: TRBD2
CDR3: CASSPPSGYSYNEQFF
DNA: TGTGCCAGCAGCCCCCCTAGCGGATACTCCTACAATGAGCAGTTCTTC

J: TRBJ2-5
size: few
V: TRBV4-1
D: NA
CDR3: CATRGTAKETQYF
DNA: TGCGCCACCCGAGGGACGGCAAAAGAGACCCAGTACTTC

J: TRBJ1-1
size: once
V: TRBV7-6
D: NA
CDR3: CASSTLGQANTEAFF
DNA: TGTGCCAGCAGCACCCTAGGTCAGGCGAACACTGAAGCTTTCTTT

J: TRBJ2-3
size: NA
V: TRBV7-3
D: TRBD2
CDR3: CASSLTPSGITDTQYF
DNA: TGTGCCAGCAGCTTAACCCCCAGCGGGATCACAGATACGCAGTATTTT

J: TRBJ2-6
size: once
V: TRBV7-8
D: NA
CDR3: CACRAESSGANVLTF
DNA: TGTGCCTGCAGGGCCGAAAGCTCTGGGGCCAACGTCCTGACTTTC

J: TRBJ1-1
size: many
V: TRBV12-3/TRBV12-4
D: NA
CDR3: CASSTGPTREAFF
DNA: TGTGCCAGCAGTACCGGACCGACAAGAGAAGCTTTCTTT

J: TRBJ1-1
size: few
V: TRBV6-1
D: NA
CDR3: CASSVRTASSFEAFF
DNA: TGTGCCAGCAGTGTGAGGACCGCCTCTAGCTTCGAAGCTTTCTTT

J: TRBJ2-3
size: many
V: TRBV10-3
D: NA
CDR3: CAIAENTDTQYF
DNA: TGTGCCATCGCAGAAAACACAGATACGCAGTATTTT

J: TRBJ2-2
size: NA
V: TRBV20-1
D: TRBD2
CDR3: CSARDLMGLAGGTGELFF
DNA: TGCAGTGCTAGAGACCTCATGGGACTAGCGGGAGGAACCGGGGAGCTGTTTTTT

J: TRBJ1-4
size: few
V: TRBV7-8
D: TRBD1
CDR3: CASRDGTANEKLFF
DNA: TGTGCCAGCAGGGACGGGACAGCAAATGAAAAACTGTTTTTT

J: TRBJ1-6
size: few
V: TRBV7-9
D: NA
CDR3: CASSFGQNNNSPLHF
DNA: TGTGCCAGCAGCTTCGGGCAGAATAACAATTCACCCCTCCACTTT

J: TRBJ1-2
size: few
V: TRBV9
D: TRBD1
CDR3: CASSGYRGRGSDYGYTF
DNA: TGTGCCAGCAGCGGATACAGGGGGCGCGGGTCGGACTATGGCTACACCTTC